The source of this T cell receptor beta chain is a study of blood T cell repertoires in COVID-19. CDR1 and CDR2 from the germline V gene are MGHRA and YSYEKL. The V and J ends lost 1 base and 2 bases, in that order; junction bases with no gene match: 7. The CDR3 length is 16 residues. Here immunoSEQ multiplex PCR was the method, and the copy in TCRdb shows in-frame clones only, minus some. The table includes 80,000 to 100,000 clones, about 90% detected once. Sample: peripheral blood. The J gene is TRBJ2-7, the V gene TRBV4-1; 8 bases are shared with TRBD2. The receptor was derived from a human donor in a cohort sampled during active COVID-19. The CDR3 is CASSQGGGRRTYEQYF. The CDR3 bases are TGCGCCAGCAGCCAAGGGGGCGGGAGGAGGACCTACGAGCAGTACTTC.